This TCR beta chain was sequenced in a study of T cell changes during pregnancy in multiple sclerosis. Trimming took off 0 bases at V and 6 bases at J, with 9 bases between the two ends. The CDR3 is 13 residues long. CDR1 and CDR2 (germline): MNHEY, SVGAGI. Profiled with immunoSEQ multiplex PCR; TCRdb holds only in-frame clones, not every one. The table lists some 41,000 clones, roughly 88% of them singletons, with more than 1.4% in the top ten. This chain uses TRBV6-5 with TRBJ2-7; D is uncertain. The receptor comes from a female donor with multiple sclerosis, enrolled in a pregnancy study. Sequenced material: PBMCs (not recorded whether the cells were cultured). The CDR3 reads CASSYSRASEQYF. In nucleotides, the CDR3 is TGTGCCAGCAGTTACTCAAGGGCATCCGAGCAGTACTTC.